The source of this T cell receptor (beta chain) is a study of neurological immune-mediated disorders. Overall study results and limits: Subjects shared no identical expanded-clone CDR3 amino acid sequences, suggesting private TCR-beta repertoires in all groups.

Time point denoted: technical triplicate 3. PBMCs stored at -80 C, 2 million in total, were the source of the unsorted libraries. The cDNA was produced through 5'RACE with 10-nucleotide random UMIs. The output of every sequencing run, over 190 million TCR-beta sequences, came from 15-18 subjects. TCRdb re-derived calls from the 5' RACE reads in MiXCR, one entry per CDR3 protein. The table lists about 44,000 distinct CDR3 sequences, 20% to 25% of them singletons, with approximately 4.3% in the top ten. In this sample, this clonotype turned up many times. Its specificity is not known. CDR1 and CDR2 (germline): SNHLY, FYNNEI. Losses at the gene ends were 6 bases for V and 8 bases for J; bases not matched to a gene: 1. CDR3 length: 11 amino acids.

The sequence was collected from a man aged 55 to 69 with HTLV-1-associated myelopathy (HAM/TSP). The chain links TRBV2 to TRBJ1-2; 9 bases match TRBD1. The sample consisted of PBMCs. CDR3 sequence reads: CASSGTGGYTF. The DNA for the CDR3 is TGTGCCAGCAGCGGGACAGGGGGCTACACCTTC.